This T cell receptor beta chain was sequenced for a study of Ad26.COV2.S vaccination and SARS-CoV-2 variants. Overall study context: Ad26.COV2.S, an intramuscular injection, was given once or twice 56 days apart.

Points from the study as a whole: Reported post-vaccination CD8+ and CD4+ T cell responses to spike showed substantial breadth. Spike-specific TCR breadth was greater after Ad26.COV2.S than placebo.

Treatment described: approximately 18 received Ad26.COV2.S at low or high dose, single or two shots; several received placebo; per-sample allocation not given. The study sampled participants on day 63 after the first vaccine or placebo injection. The study used a vaccine consisting of an Ad26 vector that expressed Wuhan-strain SARS-CoV-2 spike. Assay used: immunoSEQ multiplex PCR; TCRdb lists only in-frame clones, some missing. The sample lists 410,000 or so clones; about 93% were seen once. For this clone: Antigen unknown.

V shed 7 bases, J shed 1 base, and the junction held 5 bases outside the gene matches. This CDR3 has 14 amino acids. The germline CDR1 and CDR2 sequences are SQVTM and ANQGSEA. Sequenced here: peripheral blood, sampled in a trial of Ad26.COV2.S vaccine versus placebo. The rearrangement joins TRBV29-1 to TRBJ2-3; 10 positions match TRBD2. The TCR sequence derives from a person aged 18 to 59 who received the Ad26.COV2.S COVID-19 vaccine or a placebo. CDR3 in amino acids: CSALGLAGTDTQYF. CDR3 DNA sequence: TGCAGCGCCCTAGGACTAGCGGGCACAGATACGCAGTATTTT.